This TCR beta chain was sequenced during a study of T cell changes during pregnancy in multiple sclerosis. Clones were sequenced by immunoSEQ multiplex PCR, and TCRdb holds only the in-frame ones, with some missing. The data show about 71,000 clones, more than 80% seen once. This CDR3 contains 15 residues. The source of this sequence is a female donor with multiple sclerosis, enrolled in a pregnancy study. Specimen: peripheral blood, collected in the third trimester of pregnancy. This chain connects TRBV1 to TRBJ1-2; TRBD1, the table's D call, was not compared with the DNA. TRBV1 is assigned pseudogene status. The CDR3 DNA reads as TGCACCAGCAGCCATCCTGTCACAGGCACCTATGGCTACACCTTC. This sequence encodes CTSSHPVTGTYGYTF.